This TCR beta chain emerged from a study of blood T cell repertoires in COVID-19 (dated by TCRdb to the early 2020s). Broadly, across the study: Samples from collaborators originated in the United States, Italy and Spain and spanned both the acute and convalescent phases of COVID-19. The material from the prospective study consisted of cDNA or gDNA derived from T cells, B-cell-depleted T cells, or PBMCs. The dataset comprised deeply sampled blood TCRbeta repertoires from subjects exposed to, actively infected with, or recovered from COVID-19. A freely available public database, intended as a resource for researchers studying the immune response to SARS-CoV-2, is where the repertoires were released. Samples were obtained from the ongoing ImmuneRACE study (first 160 participants) and from 1,254 subjects provided by 6 global collaborators. Sample metadata almost always included a de-identified subject ID, COVID-19 status, age in years and sex. Where available, HLA class I and class II types were taken from metadata supplied by the sample provider and were not determined by assay-based typing.

The CDR3, from cysteine to phenylalanine, totals 15 residues. Of the read, only the CDR3 DNA is kept; its 45 bases are in frame from base 1. The germline V gene (reference sequence) yields LNHDA for CDR1 and SQIVND for CDR2. V is cut by 6 bases and J by 2 bases, and the space between the germline ends is 16 bases. Whole blood was collected in K2EDTA tubes by collaborating institutions according to the institutions' own protocols. For TCRbeta analysis, collaborators shipped samples as frozen whole blood, isolated PBMCs, or DNA extracted from either of those sample types. Results and caveats for the whole study, not just this receptor: The amount of clinical and demographic metadata varied by source and participant and was provided uncurated.

The immunoSEQ Assay, a bias-controlled multiplex PCR, was used to amplify TCRbeta CDR3 regions from genomic DNA. The paper's data handling went like this. The number of nucleated cells in each sample was estimated from the amplification of reference gene primers within the assay. To quantify the absolute abundance of each unique TCRbeta CDR3 rearrangement, sequence reads were collapsed and filtered. For each sample, productive Simpson clonality was calculated as the square root of Simpson's diversity index across productive rearrangements. TCRdb holds this immuneACCESS table with in-frame rearrangements only. Some clones are missing; in checked studies, unresolved V genes explain under half, and the rest has no known cause. The DNA was the basis for D and trimming; V, J and clone size are from that table. The table for this sample lists roughly 140,000 clones; roughly 80% of them were counted only once. Under 3% of the sample comes from the top ten.

With respect to this clone: Its specific antigen is unknown. No much larger clone exists at a distance of one base, and base qualities are not known.

The V and J segments used are TRBV19 and TRBJ1-1, with the D gene not clear enough to name. This clonotype was sampled from a woman aged 40 to 50 with active or convalescent COVID-19. Sample: peripheral blood. Read as DNA, the sequence is TGTGCCAGTAGCCTGGCCGAGGGTTCCAACACTGAAGCTTTCTTT. Its protein is CASSLAEGSNTEAFF.